Shown below are 23 T cell receptor beta chains from a single sample sequenced in a study of T cell responses to AZD1222 COVID-19 vaccine. TCRdb keeps only in-frame clones here, not all; method: immunoSEQ multiplex PCR. The profile covers about 150,000 clones, with approximately 90% appearing a single time and around 3.1% taken by the ten largest. Source: peripheral blood, taken on day 0 of AZD1222 vaccination. These receptor sequences come from an adult in good health.

The V and J genes are TRBV6-2 or TRBV6-3 and TRBJ1-6; 7 bases agree with TRBD1. Looked up from germline, CDR1 is MNHEY and CDR2 is SVGEGT. CDR3 length equals 15 residues. Trimming removed 0 bases from V and 7 bases from J; junction bases left unmatched: 3. CDR3 DNA sequence: TGTGCCAGCAGTTACTCTGAGACAGGGAATTCACCCCTCCACTTT. Encoded protein: CASSYSETGNSPLHF.

The chain uses TRBV7-9 and TRBJ1-4, with 7 bases matching TRBD1. Losses at the gene ends were 6 bases for V and 8 bases for J; bases not matched to a gene: 9. The CDR3 covers 14 residues. Germline V gives CDR1 SEHNR, CDR2 FQNEAQ (reference sequence). The CDR3 sequence: CASSPFQGGEKLFF. The CDR3, as DNA: TGTGCCAGCAGTCCATTTCAGGGGGGAGAAAAACTGTTTTTT.

The chain combines TRBV11-2 with TRBJ1-6; weak D call: TRBD1 (5 bases). Between the trimmed V and J ends, which lost 4 bases and 9 bases, there was a span of 13 bases. CDR1 and CDR2 from the germline V gene are SGHAT and FQNNGV. The CDR3 totals 14 residues. CDR3: CASSSQGTGSPLHF. In DNA, the CDR3 is TGTGCCAGCAGCTCCCAGGGTACGGGTTCACCCCTCCACTTT.

This chain uses TRBV7-6 with TRBJ2-2, with 11 positions matching TRBD2. This CDR3 comprises 15 residues. J lost 4 bases, V lost 6 bases, and 4 bases had no gene match. Germline CDR1 and CDR2: SGHVS and FNYEAQ. DNA of the CDR3: TGTGCCAGCAGTCTAGCGGGGGGTATCACCGGGGAGCTGTTTTTT. Its protein product is CASSLAGGITGELFF.

The J gene is TRBJ2-3, the V gene TRBV5-4; TRBD2 aligns across 10 bases. V was pared by 4 bases and J by 0 bases, with 14 bases of the junction left unmatched. The CDR3 sequence is 19 residues long. Germline V gene lookup returns CDR1 SGHNT and CDR2 YYREEE (reference sequence). The CDR3 loop reads CASSPGRSGGGPSTDTQYF. CDR3 sequence (DNA): TGTGCCAGCAGCCCCGGGAGGAGCGGGGGGGGCCCTAGCACAGATACGCAGTATTTT.

The chain joins TRBV12-5 to TRBJ2-1, with 7 bases lining up with TRBD2. Trimming cost V 5 bases and J 5 bases; bases outside gene matches: 9. The germline gives CDR1 LGHNT, CDR2 FRNRAP. The CDR3 spans 15 residues. Here the CDR3 reads CASGPLGGDDNEQFF. Here the CDR3 DNA reads TGTGCTAGTGGTCCCTTGGGGGGGGATGACAATGAGCAGTTCTTC.

V usage is TRBV6-6 and J usage is TRBJ2-7, with D possibly TRBD2 on 6 matching bases. This CDR3 contains 13 residues. Trimming cost V 3 bases and J 3 bases, with 9 bases left between them. The germline V gene has CDR1 MNHNY and CDR2 SVGAGI (reference sequence). CDR3 sequence: CASSYGGNYEQYF. CDR3 in DNA: TGTGCCAGCAGTTATGGCGGGAACTACGAGCAGTACTTC.

This clone was detected only once. This chain links TRBV10-3 with TRBJ1-1; D is possibly TRBD1 (6 bases). The CDR3 runs to 15 residues. The V end was cut by 0 bases, the J end by 5 bases, with 13 bases between. Germline V CDR1 and CDR2: ENHRY, SYGVKD. The CDR3 nucleotides are TGTGCCATCAGTGAGTCGTTAGCAGGGGATACTGAAGCTTTCTTT. This codes for CAISESLAGDTEAFF.

V is TRBV4-3 and J is TRBJ1-6, with a possible D match to TRBD1 (5 bases). Germline V gene sequence: CDR1 LGHNA, CDR2 YSLEER. The CDR3 extends over 14 amino acids. The germline V and J ends were trimmed by 3 bases and 5 bases, with 8 bases remaining between them. The CDR3 region is CASSHEGDNSPLHF. The CDR3 nucleotides read TGCGCCAGCAGCCATGAAGGGGATAATTCACCCCTCCACTTT.

This clone was picked up one time. The chain is built from TRBV27 and TRBJ1-1, with D unresolved. This CDR3 region has 15 residues. Trimming stripped 6 bases from V and 1 base from J, with 15 bases between. Germline V lookup: CDR1 MNHEY, CDR2 SMNVEV (reference sequence). The CDR3 region has the DNA TGTGCCAGCAGGAAGGTAGGTGCTGGGAACACTGAAGCTTTCTTT. It translates to CASRKVGAGNTEAFF.

The chain has TRBV5-1 and TRBJ1-5; TRBD1 might be the D (6 bases). CDR3 length equals 15 residues. The V gene lost 4 bases and the J gene lost 9 bases, with 20 bases spanning the gap. Per germline, CDR1 SGHRS and CDR2 YFSETQ. For the CDR3, the DNA is TGCGCCAGCAGCCAGGGAGGGGGGTCCACCGGGCCCCAGCATTTT. Translation: CASSQGGGSTGPQHF.

This clone turned up a few times. The chain carries TRBV5-8 and TRBJ1-2; D remains unclear. CDR3 length: 13 amino acids. CDR1 and CDR2 (germline): SGHTS, YDEGEE. The V gene lost 1 base and the J gene lost 8 bases, with 12 bases spanning the gap. The CDR3 protein is CASSLLGGGGYTF. The CDR3 nucleotides read TGTGCCAGCAGCTTGTTAGGCGGCGGAGGCTACACCTTC.

The chain is built from TRBV5-1 and TRBJ1-1, with D perhaps TRBD1 (6 bases). V gave up 0 bases and J gave up 1 base, with 13 bases separating them. There are 16 residues in the CDR3. Germline V gene data show CDR1 as SGHRS and CDR2 as YFSETQ. In DNA, the CDR3 is TGCGCCAGCAGCTTGGGGAAGGGGGTTTCGAACACTGAAGCTTTCTTT. Encoded protein: CASSLGKGVSNTEAFF.

The genes are TRBV11-2 and TRBJ2-1; D possibly corresponds to TRBD2 (7 bases). In germline, CDR1 is SGHAT, CDR2 FQNNGV. V lost 3 bases and J lost 7, with 22 bases in between. CDR3 size: 17 residues. CDR3 amino acids: CASSLWDGGGSGNEQFF. In nucleotides, the CDR3 is TGTGCCAGCAGCTTGTGGGATGGCGGGGGCTCCGGGAATGAGCAGTTCTTC.

In DNA form, the CDR3 reads TGTGCCATCAGTGAGGCGGGTACCTCTCGACCCGGGGAGCTGTTTTTT. As protein: CAISEAGTSRPGELFF. The chain uses TRBV10-3 and TRBJ2-2; D perhaps matches TRBD2 (5 bases). Germline V CDR1 and CDR2: ENHRY, SYGVKD. The CDR3 contains 16 residues. V gave up 2 bases and J gave up 6 bases, with 16 bases separating them.

The chain recombines TRBV10-3 with TRBJ2-3, with 7 nucleotides matching TRBD2. Germline assignment: CDR1 ENHRY and CDR2 SYGVKD. J gave up 1 base and V 6 bases, and 7 bases lay outside the gene matches. There are 15 residues in the CDR3. For the CDR3, the DNA is TGTGCCATCAGCCAGGGACTAACCGGCACAGATACGCAGTATTTT. This translates into CAISQGLTGTDTQYF.

The chain has TRBV4-3 and TRBJ2-2; 12 bases agree with TRBD2. V dropped 0 bases and J dropped 0; count of bases not matched to a gene: 5. Germline CDR1 is LGHNA and CDR2 is YSLEER. The CDR3 sequence is 19 residues long. Written as DNA, the CDR3 is TGCGCCAGCAGCCAAGAGATAGCTAGCGGGGGGGCGAACACCGGGGAGCTGTTTTTT. Protein product: CASSQEIASGGANTGELFF.

J is TRBJ2-5 and V is TRBV5-5, with D maybe TRBD2 (6 bases). Germline-derived CDR1 and CDR2 are SGHKS and YYEKEE (reference sequence). Trimming removed 0 bases from V and 5 bases from J, with 11 bases in between. The CDR3 is 14 residues long. CDR3 in DNA: TGTGCCAGCAGCTTGGCTGCGGGGTTGGAGACCCAGTACTTC. The encoded protein is CASSLAAGLETQYF. Supplemented by reference TRBV5-5 and TRBJ2-5, the full variable domain reads DAGVTQSPTHLIKTRGQQVTLRCSPISGHKSVSWYQQVLGQGPQFIFQYYEKEERGRGNFPDRFSARQFPNYSSELNVNALLLGDSALYLCASSLAAGLETQYFGPGTRLLVL.

The chain joins TRBV6-1 to TRBJ2-7, with 10 positions matching TRBD2. V gave up 2 bases and J gave up 4 bases; unmatched junction bases: 8. The CDR3 totals 16 residues. Germline loops: CDR1 MNHNS, CDR2 SASEGT. The CDR3 DNA sequence: TGTGCCAGCAGTGAACGTCGATCTAGCGGGGGATACGAGCAGTACTTC. It encodes CASSERRSSGGYEQYF.

V usage is TRBV19 and J usage is TRBJ1-3; D is undetermined. Deletions cut 7 bases from V and 1 base from J, with 5 bases between. Germline CDR1 and CDR2: LNHDA and SQIVND (reference sequence). The CDR3 is 12 amino acids. The CDR3 DNA sequence: TGTGCCAGTATGGGGTCTGGAAACACCATATATTTT. Translated, it gives CASMGSGNTIYF.

The rearrangement joins TRBV12-3 or TRBV12-4 to TRBJ2-1, with 9 bases that match TRBD1. The CDR3 is made up of 13 amino acids. V shed 6 bases and J 7 bases; nucleotides not matched to a gene: 4. The CDR3, as DNA: TGTGCCAGCAGCAAGGACAGGGGAAATGAGCAGTTCTTC. Its protein product is CASSKDRGNEQFF.

The rearrangement joins TRBV27 to TRBJ2-5; D is unresolved. Trimming stripped 2 bases from V and 2 bases from J, with 12 bases between. The CDR3 has 15 amino acids. Germline CDR1 is MNHEY and CDR2 is SMNVEV (reference sequence). CDR3 amino acids: CASSLTRLKQETQYF. CDR3 in DNA: TGTGCCAGCAGTTTAACCCGACTGAAACAAGAGACCCAGTACTTC.

V gene TRBV3-1 (or the pseudogene TRBV3-2) combines with J gene TRBJ2-3, with D possibly being TRBD2 (7 bases). V lost 0 bases, J lost 3 bases, and 25 bases lay in between. The germline V gene has CDR1 LGHDT and CDR2 YNNKEL (reference sequence). The CDR3 is 20 amino acids. DNA for the CDR3: TGTGCCAGCAGCCAAGATCCCATTAGTATAGGGGGGGGCCGAACAGATACGCAGTATTTT. This codes for CASSQDPISIGGGRTDTQYF.